The clone carrying this T cell receptor beta chain was recorded many times. Its specificity is not known. This entry belongs to a study of T cells in Graves' hyperthyroidism and ophthalmopathy. Diagnosis of hyperthyroidism was new in patients aged 18 to 65, and its duration was under 2 months. Study-level points and caveats: Most clonotypes expanded in the thyroid (above 0.001) were also present in blood.

Researchers took RNA transcripts and amplified the TCR beta CDR3 regions from them. The primer set for the first-round RT-PCR of the TCR CDR3 was HTBI. TCRdb fed the multiplex PCR reads into MiXCR, producing one record per CDR3 protein. This repertoire shows about half a million distinct CDR3 sequences, roughly 20% found once; its top ten account for more than 20%. The TCR sequence derives from a man between 18 and 35 years old with Graves' hyperthyroidism. What was sequenced was blood.

CDR3: CASSLELYSNQPQHF. Here the CDR3 DNA reads TGTGCCAGCAGTTTGGAGCTTTATAGCAATCAGCCCCAGCATTTT. The chain combines TRBV28 with TRBJ1-5, with unresolved D. Germline V gene sequence: CDR1 MDHEN, CDR2 SYDVKM. Trimming pared 3 bases from V and 0 bases from J, leaving 9 bases between. The CDR3 extends over 15 amino acids.